The 30 T cell receptor beta chains presented below share a single source sample, sequenced in a study of blood T cell repertoires in COVID-19. Profiled with immunoSEQ multiplex PCR; TCRdb holds only in-frame clones, not every one. The profile shows about 150,000 clones, 86% of them singletons. Specimen: PBMCs or T cells enriched from blood (not recorded which). These receptors came from a man aged 50 or older who had recovered from COVID-19.

The J gene is TRBJ2-1, the V gene TRBV20-1; weak D call: TRBD2 (6 bases). V lost 3 bases to trimming and J lost 10 bases, with 19 bases between them. Germline V CDR1 and CDR2: DFQATT, SNEGSKA (reference sequence). This CDR3 contains 14 residues. Written as DNA, the CDR3 is TGCAGTGCTAGTAAACTAGCCAGATCGGGAGAGCAGTTCTTC. Amino acid sequence: CSASKLARSGEQFF.

This chain uses TRBV24-1 with TRBJ2-1; the match to TRBD2 covers 9 bases. Trimming cost V 5 bases and J 5 bases; bases outside gene matches: 6. Germline V lookup: CDR1 KGHDR, CDR2 SFDVKD. The CDR3 consists of 15 residues. CDR3 amino acids: CATSAGLAINNEQFF. DNA for the CDR3: TGTGCCACCAGTGCCGGACTAGCGATCAACAATGAGCAGTTCTTC.

This clone was detected once. The V and J genes are TRBV9 and TRBJ2-3; 13 bases align to TRBD2. The CDR3 has 20 residues. The germline V gene encodes CDR1 SGDLS and CDR2 YYNGEE. V lost 2 bases, J lost 1 base, and 13 bases stayed unmatched. CDR3 DNA: TGTGCCAGCAGCGTGGGCCCCACTAGCGGGAGGGGGCTTCGCACAGATACGCAGTATTTT. Translating gives CASSVGPTSGRGLRTDTQYF. The full variable domain, completed using reference TRBV9 and TRBJ2-3, is DSGVTQTPKHLITATGQRVTLRCSPRSGDLSVYWYQQSLDQGLQFLIQYYNGEERAKGNILERFSAQQFPDLHSELNLSSLELGDSALYFCASSVGPTSGRGLRTDTQYFGPGTRLTVL.

This chain's CDR3 is CASRGGLLEYGYTF. DNA of the CDR3: TGTGCCAGCAGGGGGGGTCTTTTGGAATATGGCTACACCTTC. The chain combines TRBV2 with TRBJ1-2, with D perhaps matching TRBD1 (5 bases). CDR1 SNHLY and CDR2 FYNNEI come from the germline V gene. Trimming took off 6 bases at V and 5 bases at J, with 16 bases between the two ends. The CDR3 sequence is 14 residues long.

CDR3: CASSFTGPNNSPLHF. Written as DNA, the CDR3 is TGTGCCAGCAGCTTTACAGGGCCTAATAATTCACCCCTCCACTTT. The chain uses TRBV7-2 and TRBJ1-6; D may be TRBD1 (6 bases). This CDR3 is built from 15 residues. Trimming took 3 bases from V and 5 from J, leaving 11 bases between them. Germline V CDR1 and CDR2: SGHTA, FQGNSA.

In the case of this clone: This CDR3 is also generated by other DNA sequences in the sample. The rearrangement links TRBV5-1 to TRBJ1-5; the D gene is possibly TRBD1 (6 bases). CDR3 size: 13 residues. Per the germline V gene, CDR1 is SGHRS and CDR2 is YFSETQ. Deletions cut 0 bases from V and 5 bases from J, with 6 bases between. In DNA form, the CDR3 reads TGCGCCAGCAGCTTGGCAGGGGATCAGCCCCAGCATTTT. It translates to CASSLAGDQPQHF.

This chain connects TRBV28 to TRBJ2-7; possibly TRBD1 for D (5 bases). The CDR3 is 11 residues long. Germline V CDR1 and CDR2: MDHEN, SYDVKM. V was pared by 8 bases and J by 3 bases, with 8 bases between. CDR3 protein: CASGAVYEQYF. As DNA, the CDR3 is TGTGCCAGCGGGGCCGTCTACGAGCAGTACTTC.

The chain joins TRBV10-3 to TRBJ1-1, with 12 bases identical to TRBD1. Per germline, CDR1 ENHRY and CDR2 SYGVKD. CDR3 length: 16 amino acids. With V trimmed by 5 bases and J by 4 bases, 8 bases remained unmatched. Here the CDR3 reads CAISPGTGGGGTEAFF. The CDR3 DNA sequence: TGTGCCATCAGTCCCGGGACAGGGGGCGGTGGCACTGAAGCTTTCTTT.

The gene calls are TRBV3-1 (or the pseudogene TRBV3-2) and TRBJ1-2; D is unclear. The CDR3 totals 13 residues. V shed 4 bases and J shed 8 bases, with 14 bases lying between them. Germline values: CDR1 LGHDT, CDR2 YNNKEL (reference sequence). The CDR3 reads CASSLRTLAGYTF. In DNA, the CDR3 is TGTGCCAGCAGCCTTCGAACCCTAGCCGGCTACACCTTC.

This chain uses TRBV27 with TRBJ1-5, with D uncertain. CDR1 is MNHEY, CDR2 SMNVEV, per germline (reference sequence). The CDR3 contains 14 residues. V was clipped by 11 bases and J by 11 bases, with 25 bases between them. Here the CDR3 DNA reads TGTGCCGGTCCGCTGTGGGCACCCCTAATGGCCCAGCATTTT. Translated, it gives CAGPLWAPLMAQHF.

The chain combines TRBV19 with TRBJ2-1; possibly TRBD1 for D (6 bases). Trimming took 8 bases from V and 1 from J, leaving 12 bases between them. This CDR3 has 14 residues. Germline CDR1 and CDR2: LNHDA and SQIVND (reference sequence). CDR3 nucleotides: TGTGCCAGTCGCTTCAGGGGTTCCTACAATGAGCAGTTCTTC. Translation gives CASRFRGSYNEQFF.

The genes are TRBV10-3 and TRBJ1-1; 7 bases fit TRBD1. The V gene end was trimmed by 4 bases and the J gene end by 1 base; junction bases not matched to a gene: 9. The germline V gene encodes CDR1 ENHRY and CDR2 SYGVKD. CDR3 size: 16 residues. Written as DNA, the CDR3 is TGTGCCATCAGTGTCAATCGAGGGACAGAGAACACTGAAGCTTTCTTT. It encodes CAISVNRGTENTEAFF.

The gene calls are TRBV7-9 and TRBJ2-7; D is perhaps TRBD1 (5 bases). The V end was cut by 1 base, the J end by 3 bases, with 22 bases between. From germline, CDR1 is SEHNR and CDR2 FQNEAQ (reference sequence). The CDR3 is 18 residues long. For the CDR3, the DNA is TGTGCCAGCAGCTTAGTGGGGCAGACCAAAAAGGGGATCTACGAGCAGTACTTC. Its protein product is CASSLVGQTKKGIYEQYF.

V gene TRBV6-5 combines with J gene TRBJ2-3; D is perhaps TRBD2 (7 bases). CDR1 and CDR2 from the germline V gene are MNHEY and SVGAGI. V was trimmed by 4 bases and J by 4 bases, leaving 12 bases between them. The CDR3 spans 14 residues. The CDR3 loop is CASSSGRGPDTQYF. The CDR3 nucleotides read TGTGCCAGCAGTTCAGGGCGGGGGCCAGATACGCAGTATTTT.

The chain combines TRBV5-6 with TRBJ2-5, with D possibly matching TRBD2 (5 bases). Trimming shortened V by 0 bases and J by 7 bases, and 16 bases separated the two germline ends. This CDR3 region has 15 residues. Germline V lookup: CDR1 SGHDT, CDR2 YYEEEE. The CDR3 DNA reads as TGTGCCAGCAGCTTGGCGTCGGGGAGCGCGGGGACCCAGTACTTC. As protein: CASSLASGSAGTQYF.

The rearrangement joins TRBV7-9 to TRBJ1-1; D is undetermined. From germline, CDR1 is SEHNR and CDR2 FQNEAQ (reference sequence). The CDR3 is 14 amino acids. V was pared by 2 bases and J by 2 bases, with 9 bases between. The chain's CDR3 is CASSLSHSNTEAFF. The CDR3 coding sequence is TGTGCCAGCAGCTTATCCCACAGTAACACTGAAGCTTTCTTT.

The chain employs TRBV18 and TRBJ2-1; 12 nucleotides line up with TRBD2. Losses at the gene ends were 6 bases for V and 7 bases for J; bases not matched to a gene: 7. The CDR3 sequence is 15 residues long. The V gene's germline CDR1 is KGHSH and CDR2 LQKENI. The CDR3 loop reads CASSPASGRGNEQFF. The DNA of the CDR3 is TGTGCCAGCTCGCCGGCTAGCGGGAGGGGAAATGAGCAGTTCTTC. The whole variable domain, filled in from reference TRBV18 and TRBJ2-1, reads NAGVMQNPRHLVRRRGQEARLRCSPMKGHSHVYWYRQLPEEGLKFMVYLQKENIIDESGMPKERFSAEFPKEGPSILRIQQVVRGDSAAYFCASSPASGRGNEQFFGPGTRLTVL.

The rearrangement uses TRBV4-3 and TRBJ2-7; 8 nucleotides line up with TRBD1. CDR1 LGHNA and CDR2 YSLEER come from the germline V gene. The ends lost 1 base at V and 4 bases at J; junction bases unmatched: 9. CDR3 length equals 16 residues. The CDR3 is CASSQVWSGGFYEQYF. The CDR3 DNA sequence: TGCGCCAGCAGCCAAGTCTGGTCAGGGGGCTTTTACGAGCAGTACTTC.

This chain uses TRBV4-1 with TRBJ1-1; no reliable D call. This CDR3 spans 15 amino acids. Deletions cut 0 bases from V and 4 bases from J, with 12 bases between. From germline, CDR1 is MGHRA and CDR2 YSYEKL. The CDR3 protein is CASSQEWRRSTEAFF. For the CDR3, the DNA is TGCGCCAGCAGCCAAGAATGGCGGCGTAGCACTGAAGCTTTCTTT.

The chain joins TRBV5-1 to TRBJ1-1; D perhaps matches TRBD1 (6 bases). The CDR3 is 13 residues long. With 6 bases removed from V and 1 base from J, the gap between germline ends came to 10 bases. The germline CDR1 and CDR2 sequences are SGHRS and YFSETQ. The CDR3 coding sequence is TGCGCCAGCACGGGACACAGGAACACTGAAGCTTTCTTT. Translation: CASTGHRNTEAFF.

This sequence joins TRBV18 and TRBJ2-1; 14 bases agree with TRBD2. The CDR3 runs 18 residues. Looked up from germline, CDR1 is KGHSH and CDR2 is LQKENI. With V trimmed by 1 base and J by 5 bases, 7 bases remained unmatched. Here the CDR3 DNA reads TGTGCCAGCTCACCACGAGGGACTAGCGGGAGTTTGGACAATGAGCAGTTCTTC. Translating gives CASSPRGTSGSLDNEQFF.

The sample holds a few counts of this clone. The rearrangement joins TRBV7-2 to TRBJ2-7; D might be TRBD2 (6 bases). Trimming removed 3 bases from V and 2 bases from J, with 11 bases in between. The germline CDR1 and CDR2 sequences are SGHTA and FQGNSA. The CDR3 is 14 residues long. DNA of the CDR3: TGTGCCAGCAGCTTGGGGGACTCCACCTACGAGCAGTACTTC. It translates to CASSLGDSTYEQYF.

This clone was seen only a few times. This sequence joins TRBV5-1 and TRBJ1-6; weak D call: TRBD1 (6 bases). CDR1 and CDR2 (germline): SGHRS, YFSETQ. The CDR3 loop spans 13 amino acids. Between the trimmed V and J ends, which lost 4 bases and 6 bases, there was a span of 8 bases. The CDR3 sequence is CASSPDSNSPLHF. The DNA of the CDR3 is TGCGCCAGCAGCCCGGACAGTAATTCACCCCTCCACTTT.

The chain has TRBV5-5 and TRBJ2-1; 7 bases match TRBD1. V shed 0 bases, J shed 6 bases, and the junction held 12 bases outside the gene matches. Germline CDR1 and CDR2: SGHKS and YYEKEE (reference sequence). The CDR3 spans 17 residues. The CDR3 DNA reads TGTGCCAGCAGCTTGGGGCTCGACAGGGTATGGATCAATGAGCAGTTCTTC. Protein product: CASSLGLDRVWINEQFF.

This chain uses TRBV4-3 with TRBJ2-1; TRBD2 matches at 7 bases. The CDR3 runs to 17 residues. V was clipped by 0 bases and J by 3 bases; unmatched bases: 8. Germline assignment: CDR1 LGHNA and CDR2 YSLEER. Here the CDR3 DNA reads TGCGCCAGCAGCCAAGATTTCCTAGCGGTGATCTACAATGAGCAGTTCTTC. Protein sequence: CASSQDFLAVIYNEQFF.

This clone was seen a single time. The J gene is TRBJ1-2, the V gene TRBV10-1; 9 bases align to TRBD1. CDR3 length equals 15 residues. Germline lookup yields CDR1 WNHNN and CDR2 SYGVQD (reference sequence). The ends lost 4 bases at V and 5 bases at J; junction bases unmatched: 8. CDR3 sequence (DNA): TGCGCCAGCAGTGGTCACAGGGGGCGCGGGTATGGCTACACCTTC. Protein sequence: CASSGHRGRGYGYTF.

The CDR3 bases are TGTGCCAGCAGCCACGGGACTAGCGGGGGCACAGATACGCAGTATTTT. Its protein product is CASSHGTSGGTDTQYF. The V and J genes are TRBV5-8 and TRBJ2-3; 13 bases line up with TRBD2. This CDR3 is 16 amino acids long. The germline gives CDR1 SGHTS, CDR2 YDEGEE. J gave up 1 base and V 4 bases, and 3 bases lay outside the gene matches. The full variable domain, in which reference TRBV5-8 and TRBJ2-3 provide the parts outside the CDR3, is EAGVTQSPTHLIKTRGQQATLRCSPISGHTSVYWYQQALGLGLQFLLWYDEGEERNRGNFPPRFSGRQFPNYSSELNVNALELEDSALYLCASSHGTSGGTDTQYFGPGTRLTVL.

The genes are TRBV6-1 and TRBJ2-7; 7 nucleotides match TRBD1. CDR3 length: 13 residues. Germline CDR1 is MNHNS and CDR2 is SASEGT. V lost 3 bases and J lost 5; bases outside the gene matches: 4. In nucleotides, the CDR3 is TGTGCCAGCAGTGATAGGGGGCAGCACGAGCAGTACGTC. Translating gives CASSDRGQHEQYV.

For this clone: The sample holds other DNA sequences that translate to the same CDR3. The chain links TRBV6-5 to TRBJ1-6; TRBD1 might be the D (5 bases). The CDR3 contains 14 residues. The germline CDR1 and CDR2 sequences are MNHEY and SVGAGI. Trimming pared 6 bases from V and 10 bases from J, leaving 16 bases between. The CDR3 DNA is TGTGCCAGCAGGAGGTCGGCAGGGAGGTCACCCCTCCACTTT. Residues: CASRRSAGRSPLHF.

V usage is TRBV5-1 and J usage is TRBJ2-7; 11 nucleotides align to TRBD2. With 4 bases clipped from V and 4 bases from J, the junction kept 4 bases outside the gene matches. The CDR3 is 14 amino acids. Germline V gene sequence: CDR1 SGHRS, CDR2 YFSETQ. The CDR3, as DNA: TGCGCCAGCAGCATAACTAGCGGGAGATACGAGCAGTACTTC. Protein sequence: CASSITSGRYEQYF.